The 18 T cell receptor beta chains in this list originate from one sample, sequenced in a study of shared clonotypes between healthy human individuals. TCRdb's copy holds only in-frame clones and misses some; the assay was immunoSEQ multiplex PCR. The sample holds approximately 2.4 million clones, approximately 95% seen once. Sequenced input: naive CD4+ T cells sorted from blood. Subset defined: CD45RA+ positively selected. The receptors here all came from a man aged 18 to 29 in good health.

The rearrangement links TRBV5-3 to TRBJ2-3; no firm D call. TRBV5-3 is identified as an open reading frame with a role that is uncertain. CDR3 length equals 14 residues. The germline V and J ends were trimmed by 0 bases and 2 bases, with 7 bases remaining between them. The CDR3 spells CARSLEYTTDTQYF. CDR3 nucleotides: TGTGCCAGAAGCTTGGAGTATACCACAGATACGCAGTATTTT.

V is TRBV30 and J is TRBJ1-2, with D possibly being TRBD1 (5 bases). CDR3 length: 13 residues. V dropped 4 bases and J dropped 2 bases, with 11 bases sitting between them. CDR1 GTSNPN and CDR2 SVGIG come from the germline V gene (reference sequence). CDR3 amino acids: CAWIPDKNYGYTF. For the CDR3, the DNA is TGTGCCTGGATCCCGGACAAGAACTATGGCTACACCTTC.

A note on this clone: This same CDR3 is encoded by further DNA sequences in the sample. The chain uses TRBV5-1 and TRBJ2-2, with unresolved D. The V end lost 4 bases, the J end lost 3 bases, and 10 bases lay between the germline ends. Germline V gives CDR1 SGHRS, CDR2 YFSETQ. There are 14 residues in the CDR3. In nucleotides, the CDR3 is TGCGCCAGCAGCAGAAAGACGGACACCGGGGAGCTGTTTTTT. The encoded protein is CASSRKTDTGELFF.

The chain joins TRBV30 to TRBJ2-2; 11 positions match TRBD2. The V and J ends lost 3 bases and 5 bases, in that order; junction bases with no gene match: 2. CDR1 GTSNPN and CDR2 SVGIG come from the germline V gene (reference sequence). This CDR3 is built from 14 residues. The CDR3 protein is CAWRTSGKTGELFF. The DNA for the CDR3 is TGTGCCTGGAGGACTAGCGGGAAGACCGGGGAGCTGTTTTTT.

This clone has just a few counts. The V and J genes are TRBV6-1 and TRBJ2-7; TRBD2 matches 7 bases. Unmatched junction bases numbered 11, after V lost 3 bases and J lost 12 bases. Germline assignment: CDR1 MNHNS and CDR2 SASEGT. The CDR3 is 13 amino acids. CDR3 DNA sequence: TGTGCCAGCAGTGAGGGGAGGGGCGGCCGTAGGTACTTC. Translation: CASSEGRGGRRYF.

This clone was counted between two and nine times. The same CDR3 is also encoded by other DNA sequences in this sample. The chain links TRBV7-2 to TRBJ1-2; 7 positions match TRBD1. Trimming took 1 base from V and 4 from J; bases not matched to a gene: 3. The germline gives CDR1 SGHTA, CDR2 FQGNSA. CDR3 length equals 14 residues. CDR3 nucleotide sequence: TGTGCCAGCAGCTTAGGGCAGGGGGGCTATGGCTACACCTTC. Translation: CASSLGQGGYGYTF. Based on the CDR3 plus reference TRBV7-2 and TRBJ1-2, the full variable domain is GAGVSQSPSNKVTEKGKDVELRCDPISGHTALYWYRQSLGQGLEFLIYFQGNSAPDKSGLPSDRFSAERTGGSVSTLTIQRTQQEDSAVYLCASSLGQGGYGYTFGSGTRLTVV.

The V gene is TRBV19, the J gene TRBJ1-1; D is unresolved. CDR1 LNHDA and CDR2 SQIVND come from the germline V gene (reference sequence). V was clipped by 5 bases and J by 1 base, with 17 bases between them. The CDR3 length is 16 residues. CDR3 nucleotides: TGTGCCAGTAGTCTCCTCACAGCCGCGCAGAACACTGAAGCTTTCTTT. This gives the protein CASSLLTAAQNTEAFF.

CDR3 DNA sequence: TGTGCCAGCAGCCAACTGACAGCCTATGGCTACACCTTC. Protein sequence: CASSQLTAYGYTF. The chain recombines TRBV5-6 with TRBJ1-2, with a tentative D call TRBD1 (5 bases). Germline-derived CDR1 and CDR2 are SGHDT and YYEEEE. V dropped 4 bases and J dropped 4 bases, with 11 bases sitting between them. The CDR3 has 13 amino acids.

The chain links TRBV29-1 to TRBJ1-5; TRBD1 matches at 9 bases. The CDR3 contains 13 residues. The germline V gene has CDR1 SQVTM and CDR2 ANQGSEA. With V trimmed by 6 bases and J by 5 bases, 5 bases remained unmatched. The CDR3 DNA is TGCAGCGTCGCCAGGACAGGGGATCAGCCCCAGCATTTT. Translation gives CSVARTGDQPQHF.

The chain recombines TRBV6-5 with TRBJ1-1; D ambiguous. The CDR3 sequence is 16 residues long. Trimming removed 2 bases from V and 0 bases from J, with 13 bases in between. Germline CDR1 is MNHEY and CDR2 is SVGAGI. CDR3 nucleotide sequence: TGTGCCAGCAGTTACGGCTACAGTGGGTTGAACACTGAAGCTTTCTTT. Its protein is CASSYGYSGLNTEAFF.

V and J are TRBV6-6 and TRBJ1-2; the D gene is possibly TRBD1 (5 bases). CDR3 length: 15 residues. Per germline, CDR1 MNHNY and CDR2 SVGAGI (reference sequence). With 2 bases removed from V and 4 bases from J, the gap between germline ends came to 14 bases. CDR3 sequence reads: CASSYGRENPYGYTF. The CDR3 DNA sequence: TGTGCCAGCAGTTACGGCAGGGAGAATCCCTATGGCTACACCTTC.

The chain combines TRBV7-9 with TRBJ2-3, with D hard to call. V shed 11 bases and J shed 0 bases, with 12 bases lying between them. In germline, CDR1 is SEHNR, CDR2 FQNEAQ (reference sequence). The CDR3 sequence is 13 residues long. For the CDR3, the DNA is TGTGCCTGCCGGGCTAGTAGCACAGATACGCAGTATTTT. Translation: CACRASSTDTQYF.

DNA for the CDR3: TGTGCCAGCAGCCGCCGAAATAATCATGGCTACACCTTC. This sequence encodes CASSRRNNHGYTF. The rearrangement joins TRBV2 to TRBJ1-2; no clear D. The CDR3 spans 13 residues. V was trimmed by 6 bases and J by 6 bases, leaving 14 bases between them. Germline V CDR1 and CDR2: SNHLY, FYNNEI.

This chain's CDR3 is CSVGLALNTGELFF. For the CDR3, the DNA is TGCAGCGTGGGACTAGCGTTAAACACCGGGGAGCTGTTTTTT. The V call is TRBV29-1, the J call TRBJ2-2; TRBD2 agrees at 10 bases. The CDR3 consists of 14 residues. V shed 6 bases, J shed 2 bases, and the junction held 3 bases outside the gene matches. The germline V gene has CDR1 SQVTM and CDR2 ANQGSEA.

This chain uses TRBV7-9 with TRBJ1-6; D is undetermined. The CDR3 runs to 14 residues. Germline CDR1 SEHNR, CDR2 FQNEAQ (reference sequence). The ends were cut back, 5 bases at V and 8 bases at J, with 13 bases in the middle. CDR3 sequence reads: CASSPQERDSPLHF. CDR3 DNA: TGTGCCAGCAGCCCCCAGGAGAGAGATTCACCCCTCCACTTT.

The chain couples TRBV19 to TRBJ2-2; 7 bases match TRBD1. The CDR3 sequence is 16 residues long. Germline loops: CDR1 LNHDA, CDR2 SQIVND (reference sequence). V lost 5 bases, J lost 5 bases, and 11 bases stayed unmatched. Here the CDR3 DNA reads TGTGCCAGTAGTCCCCCCGGGACAGTTAGAACCGGGGAGCTGTTTTTT. Protein sequence: CASSPPGTVRTGELFF.

J is TRBJ1-4 and V is TRBV15; D uncertain. V gave up 5 bases and J gave up 8 bases, with 6 bases separating them. CDR1 and CDR2 from the germline V gene are LNHNV and YYDKDF (reference sequence). The CDR3 consists of 11 residues. CDR3 sequence: CATSSGEKLFF. CDR3 coding DNA: TGTGCCACCAGCTCGGGGGAAAAACTGTTTTTT.

This sequence joins TRBV6-1 and TRBJ2-1; 11 bases match TRBD1. Germline CDR1 MNHNS, CDR2 SASEGT. The V segment lost 5 bases and the J segment 7 bases; nucleotides outside the gene matches: 7. This CDR3 is built from 15 residues. The CDR3 loop reads CASSRRDRGYNEQFF. As DNA, the CDR3 is TGTGCCAGCAGTCGCCGGGACAGGGGGTATAATGAGCAGTTCTTC.